The rows below give T cell receptor beta chains drawn from one sample of a study of cytomegalovirus exposure and HLA in healthy donors. Sequenced by immunoSEQ multiplex PCR; TCRdb stores in-frame clones only, minus some. The table has around 180,000 clones, roughly 70% seen once. The sequencing input was PBMCs. The receptors were gathered from a girl between 5 and 17 years old in good health and CMV-seronegative. CDR3s include the opening cysteine and the closing phenylalanine or tryptophan. Each record gives: CDR3 length, D gene, J gene, V gene, clone size, CDR3 DNA, CDR3 protein. D genes are given only for firm matches. Rows may omit the clone size; those that give it use once, few, many or a size class.

length: 12
D: NA
J: TRBJ2-5
V: TRBV21-1
size: NA
DNA: TGTGCCAGCAGCAAGCGACGGCTAGGCGAGTACTTC
CDR3: CASSKRRLGEYF

length: 13
D: NA
J: TRBJ2-7
V: TRBV9
size: once
DNA: TGTGCCAGCAGCTCATTGGGCAACTACGAGCAGTACTTC
CDR3: CASSSLGNYEQYF

length: 14
D: TRBD1
J: TRBJ1-4
V: TRBV18
size: NA
DNA: TGTGCCAGCTCACTGACGACAGGGGATGAAAAACTGTTTTTT
CDR3: CASSLTTGDEKLFF

length: 13
D: TRBD1
J: TRBJ1-2
V: TRBV2
size: NA
DNA: TGTGCCAGCAGTGAGACAGGGACCTATGGCTACACCTTC
CDR3: CASSETGTYGYTF

length: 14
D: NA
J: TRBJ1-6
V: TRBV19
size: NA
DNA: TGTGCCAGTTCTTCAGGGGTCTATAATTCACCCCTCCACTTT
CDR3: CASSSGVYNSPLHF

length: 16
D: TRBD1
J: TRBJ2-7
V: TRBV5-4
size: NA
DNA: TGTGCCAGCAGCACCTACCGGGACAGTTACTCCTACGAGCAGTACTTC
CDR3: CASSTYRDSYSYEQYF

length: 17
D: TRBD2
J: TRBJ2-7
V: TRBV5-1
size: NA
DNA: TGCGCCAGCAGCTCGGGACTAGCGGGCGAGAGCTCCTACGAGCAGTACTTC
CDR3: CASSSGLAGESSYEQYF

length: 15
D: NA
J: TRBJ1-2
V: TRBV5-4
size: NA
DNA: TGTGCCAGCAGCTTAGATGGCCTGATGAACTATGGCTACACCTTC
CDR3: CASSLDGLMNYGYTF

length: 17
D: NA
J: TRBJ1-4
V: TRBV7-9
size: NA
DNA: TGTGCCAGCAGCCCAGAGAGGGTCTGGTCAACTAATGAAAAACTGTTTTTT
CDR3: CASSPERVWSTNEKLFF

length: 15
D: NA
J: TRBJ1-6
V: TRBV9
size: NA
DNA: TGTGCCAGCAGCGTTGAGGGCGCGGGTGATTCACCCCTCCACTTT
CDR3: CASSVEGAGDSPLHF

length: 15
D: NA
J: TRBJ1-4
V: TRBV7-9
size: NA
DNA: TGTGCCAGCAGCTCTGACAGTCAGGGTGTTGAAAAACTGTTTTTT
CDR3: CASSSDSQGVEKLFF

length: 13
D: NA
J: TRBJ1-5
V: TRBV5-5
size: NA
DNA: TGTGCCAGCAGCTTGCTGGGACTTGGTTCCCAGCATTTT
CDR3: CASSLLGLGSQHF

length: 15
D: TRBD2
J: TRBJ2-7
V: TRBV5-1
size: NA
DNA: TGCGCCAGCAGCTCTCTAGCGGGGGCCTCCTACGAGCAGTACTTC
CDR3: CASSSLAGASYEQYF

length: 16
D: TRBD2
J: TRBJ2-5
V: TRBV25-1
size: NA
DNA: TGTGCCAGCAGTGAATATCGGCTAGCGGGGGGGGAGACCCAGTACTTC
CDR3: CASSEYRLAGGETQYF

length: 16
D: NA
J: TRBJ2-5
V: TRBV27
size: few
DNA: TGTGCCAGCAGTCCCGTAGGGGGGGGATTACAAGAGACCCAGTACTTC
CDR3: CASSPVGGGLQETQYF

length: 16
D: TRBD1
J: TRBJ1-2
V: TRBV18
size: NA
DNA: TGTGCCAGCTCACGACCGATGGGGACAGACATTTATGGCTACACCTTC
CDR3: CASSRPMGTDIYGYTF

length: 13
D: NA
J: TRBJ1-2
V: TRBV25-1
size: NA
DNA: TGTGCCAGCAGTGAGGCAAGAAAGTATGGCTACACCTTC
CDR3: CASSEARKYGYTF

length: 14
D: NA
J: TRBJ2-3
V: TRBV6-6
size: NA
DNA: TGTGCCAGCTCCCCTCGACGTCAGGGAGATACGCAGTATTTT
CDR3: CASSPRRQGDTQYF

length: 15
D: TRBD1
J: TRBJ1-1
V: TRBV5-6
size: NA
DNA: TGTGCCAGCAGCTTTTTTGACAGGGGGGGTACTGAAGCTTTCTTT
CDR3: CASSFFDRGGTEAFF

length: 15
D: NA
J: TRBJ2-7
V: TRBV11-3
size: NA
DNA: TGTGCCAGCAGCTTATTACCTAACCCCCCCTACGAGCAGTACTTC
CDR3: CASSLLPNPPYEQYF

length: 14
D: NA
J: TRBJ1-2
V: TRBV30
size: NA
DNA: TGTGCCTGGAGTGTACTGGGGGGGAACTATGGCTACACCTTC
CDR3: CAWSVLGGNYGYTF

length: 13
D: NA
J: TRBJ2-4
V: TRBV12-5
size: NA
DNA: TGTGCTAGTGGTTTTGGGCAGAGAAACATTCAGTACTTC
CDR3: CASGFGQRNIQYF

length: 11
D: NA
J: TRBJ2-7
V: TRBV5-8
size: NA
DNA: TGTGCCAGCAGCTCCATCGATAGGCAGTACTTC
CDR3: CASSSIDRQYF

length: 16
D: TRBD2
J: TRBJ2-1
V: TRBV10-1
size: NA
DNA: TGCGCCAGCAGTGAGAGGGGACTAGCGCCTCCCGGTGAGCAGTTCTTC
CDR3: CASSERGLAPPGEQFF

length: 12
D: TRBD1
J: TRBJ1-1
V: TRBV29-1
size: NA
DNA: TGCAGCGTTTTAGACAGGGTCACTGAAGCTTTCTTT
CDR3: CSVLDRVTEAFF

length: 12
D: TRBD1
J: TRBJ1-1
V: TRBV10-3
size: once
DNA: TGTGCCAGCCAGGGGGCGGGCACTGAAGCTTTCTTT
CDR3: CASQGAGTEAFF

length: 14
D: NA
J: TRBJ1-2
V: TRBV2
size: NA
DNA: TGTGCCAGCAGTGAATTTCAGGGCCTCTATGGCTACACCTTC
CDR3: CASSEFQGLYGYTF

length: 13
D: TRBD1
J: TRBJ1-2
V: TRBV5-4
size: NA
DNA: TGTGCCAGCAGCTTAAACTCAGGGGGACTGAGCACCTTC
CDR3: CASSLNSGGLSTF

length: 15
D: TRBD2
J: TRBJ2-2
V: TRBV19
size: NA
DNA: TGTGCCAGTAGTCTAGCGGGGACGAACACCGGGGAGCTGTTTTTT
CDR3: CASSLAGTNTGELFF

length: 12
D: NA
J: TRBJ2-3
V: TRBV27
size: NA
DNA: TGTGCCAGCAGTTTCAATGCGGATACGCAGTATTTT
CDR3: CASSFNADTQYF

length: 15
D: TRBD1
J: TRBJ1-2
V: TRBV27
size: NA
DNA: TGTGCCAGCAGTTTATCTTACACAGGGGCCTATGGCTACACCTTC
CDR3: CASSLSYTGAYGYTF

length: 14
D: TRBD2
J: TRBJ2-5
V: TRBV5-4
size: NA
DNA: TGTGCCAGCAGGCTAGCGGGGGGGCGGGAGACCCAGTACTTC
CDR3: CASRLAGGRETQYF

length: 15
D: NA
J: TRBJ2-2
V: TRBV27
size: NA
DNA: TGTGCCAGCAGTTTATGGGGCAGGAACACCGGGGAGCTGTTTTTT
CDR3: CASSLWGRNTGELFF

length: 15
D: TRBD1
J: TRBJ1-1
V: TRBV6-1
size: NA
DNA: TGTGCCAGCAGCCCCACGACAGGGGGAAACACTGAAGCTTTCTTT
CDR3: CASSPTTGGNTEAFF

length: 15
D: NA
J: TRBJ2-1
V: TRBV9
size: NA
DNA: TGTGCCAGCAGCGTAGATCCGCGGGCCTTCAATGAGCAGTTCTTC
CDR3: CASSVDPRAFNEQFF

length: 15
D: NA
J: TRBJ2-7
V: TRBV15
size: few
DNA: TGTGCCACCAGCAGAGAAAAATCGCGGTTCTACGAGCAGTACTTC
CDR3: CATSREKSRFYEQYF

length: 17
D: TRBD1
J: TRBJ1-1
V: TRBV7-9
size: NA
DNA: TGTGCCAGCAGCGTCCTTGGACAGGGGGTTTTGGACACTGAAGCTTTCTTT
CDR3: CASSVLGQGVLDTEAFF

length: 15
D: TRBD2
J: TRBJ2-1
V: TRBV6-4
size: NA
DNA: TGTGCCAGCAGCGCCGGGACTAGCGGGGACAATGAGCAGTTCTTC
CDR3: CASSAGTSGDNEQFF

length: 16
D: TRBD1
J: TRBJ2-1
V: TRBV29-1
size: NA
DNA: TGCAGCGTTGTAAGGAGAGTAACAGGGGGCTCAGATGAGCAGTTCTTC
CDR3: CSVVRRVTGGSDEQFF

length: 16
D: NA
J: TRBJ1-3
V: TRBV7-3
size: NA
DNA: TGTGCCAGCAGCTTAAACCCACAGGGCTCTGGAAACACCATATATTTT
CDR3: CASSLNPQGSGNTIYF

length: 15
D: TRBD2
J: TRBJ2-1
V: TRBV7-9
size: NA
DNA: TGTGCCAGCAGCTCCGGGACTAGCGAATACAATGAGCAGTTCTTC
CDR3: CASSSGTSEYNEQFF

length: 18
D: NA
J: TRBJ1-2
V: TRBV7-9
size: NA
DNA: TGTGCCAGCAGCTTAGATGGGGATTGGCAGGGAGGGAACTATGGCTACACCTTC
CDR3: CASSLDGDWQGGNYGYTF

length: 13
D: NA
J: TRBJ2-1
V: TRBV27
size: NA
DNA: TGTGCCAGCACTGGACTAAACTACAATGAGCAGTTCTTC
CDR3: CASTGLNYNEQFF

length: 13
D: TRBD1
J: TRBJ1-1
V: TRBV6-5
size: NA
DNA: TGTGCCAGCAGAGACAGGGGAGGAACTGAAGCTTTCTTT
CDR3: CASRDRGGTEAFF

length: 12
D: TRBD1
J: TRBJ2-7
V: TRBV29-1
size: NA
DNA: TGCAGCGCCGCGGACAGGGGCTACGAGCAGTACTTC
CDR3: CSAADRGYEQYF

length: 15
D: TRBD1
J: TRBJ1-1
V: TRBV5-1
size: NA
DNA: TGCGCCAGCAGCTTGGGGACAGGGATGATCACTGAAGCTTTCTTT
CDR3: CASSLGTGMITEAFF

length: 15
D: TRBD2
J: TRBJ2-1
V: TRBV7-2
size: NA
DNA: TGTGCCAGTTGGTCTAGCGGGGGGGCGAACAATGAGCAGTTCTTC
CDR3: CASWSSGGANNEQFF

length: 15
D: TRBD1
J: TRBJ2-7
V: TRBV5-6
size: NA
DNA: TGTGCCAGCAGCTTCCGGGACAGGGGGCTTTACGAGCAGTACTTC
CDR3: CASSFRDRGLYEQYF

length: 11
D: NA
J: TRBJ1-1
V: TRBV27
size: few
DNA: TGTGGTGCCGGTACGGAGGCTGAAGCTTTCTTT
CDR3: CGAGTEAEAFF